This T cell receptor (beta chain) was recovered during a study of blood T cell repertoires in COVID-19. CDR1 and CDR2 (germline): SGDLS, YYNGEE. The trim removed 2 bases at V and 7 bases at J, leaving 12 bases unmatched. CDR3 length equals 16 residues. Participants came from fewer than 25 US areas, aged roughly 18 to 95 years. Clones were read by immunoSEQ multiplex PCR, and TCRdb kept only the in-frame ones, dropping some. The table records fewer than 350,000 clones, about nine tenths of them present only once. The sequenced sample consisted of PBMCs or T cells enriched from blood (not recorded which). The clonotype comes from a woman aged 40-49 years with acute COVID-19. The chain joins TRBV9 to TRBJ2-1, with 7 bases aligning to TRBD2. The CDR3 nucleotides are TGTGCCAGCAGCGTGACCTCCGGGACTATTATAAATGAGCAGTTCTTC. It encodes CASSVTSGTIINEQFF.